Presented here are 10 T cell receptor beta chains from one specimen sequenced in a study of blood T cell repertoires in COVID-19. Profiled with immunoSEQ multiplex PCR; TCRdb holds only in-frame clones, not every one. The table has approximately 94,000 clones, approximately 80% seen once. Material for sequencing was peripheral blood. The receptors derive from a man aged 55 to 70 with acute or convalescent COVID-19.

This clone was observed many times. The chain couples TRBV30 to TRBJ2-7; D ambiguous. This CDR3 contains 13 residues. The ends were cut back, 2 bases at V and 2 bases at J, with 10 bases in the middle. The V gene's germline CDR1 is GTSNPN and CDR2 SVGIG (reference sequence). The CDR3 here is CAWSLDGPYEQYF. The CDR3 DNA sequence: TGTGCCTGGAGTCTAGACGGTCCCTACGAGCAGTACTTC.

The chain carries TRBV7-8 and TRBJ2-7; a weak D match, TRBD1 (7 bases). CDR1 SGHVS and CDR2 FQNEAQ come from the germline V gene. This CDR3 has 14 residues. V lost 1 base, J lost 3 bases, and 10 bases lay in between. The CDR3 DNA follows: TGTGCCAGCAGCTTAGTTCAGGGGGGCTACGAGCAGTACTTC. Its translation is CASSLVQGGYEQYF.

The chain is built from TRBV5-5 and TRBJ2-3, with D perhaps matching TRBD2 (5 bases). The CDR3 contains 14 residues. Germline V gene sequence: CDR1 SGHKS, CDR2 YYEKEE (reference sequence). The V end was cut by 3 bases, the J end by 6 bases, with 14 bases between. The CDR3 DNA is TGTGCCAGCAGCTGGCGGCCAGCGGCGGATACGCAGTATTTT. It translates to CASSWRPAADTQYF.

The CDR3 sequence is CASRLRGGLSDTQYF. CDR3 coding DNA: TGTGCCAGCAGGTTGCGCGGGGGCCTGTCAGATACGCAGTATTTT. The chain joins TRBV13 to TRBJ2-3, with a tentative D call TRBD2 (7 bases). The CDR3 contains 15 residues. V was pared by 6 bases and J by 4 bases, with 17 bases between. Germline CDR1 and CDR2: PRHDT and FYEKMQ (reference sequence).

CDR3 DNA sequence: TGTGCCAGCTCACCGGGACACCATAGCAATCAGCCCCAGCATTTT. The encoded protein is CASSPGHHSNQPQHF. The genes are TRBV18 and TRBJ1-5, with TRBD1 as a possible D gene (6 bases). The V end lost 3 bases, the J end lost 0 bases, and 9 bases lay between the germline ends. Germline V gene lookup returns CDR1 KGHSH and CDR2 LQKENI. CDR3 length: 15 residues.

V gene TRBV5-1 combines with J gene TRBJ2-2; 7 positions agree with TRBD2. Germline V gene lookup returns CDR1 SGHRS and CDR2 YFSETQ. The CDR3 length is 17 residues. J lost 4 bases, V lost 0 bases, and 9 bases had no gene match. The DNA of the CDR3 is TGCGCCAGCAGCTTGGCCGGCGGGGGTGGGGGCACCGGGGAGCTGTTTTTT. This encodes CASSLAGGGGGTGELFF.

The chain uses TRBV6-5 and TRBJ2-2, with 7 positions matching TRBD1. The germline V gene encodes CDR1 MNHEY and CDR2 SVGAGI. CDR3 length equals 15 residues. The junction had 4 bases not matched to a gene; V was cut back by 2 bases and J by 4 bases. CDR3 DNA sequence: TGTGCCAGCAGTTACCAGGCAGGGGGCACCGGGGAGCTGTTTTTT. It is translated as CASSYQAGGTGELFF.

This rearrangement joins TRBV9 to TRBJ1-5, with TRBD1 identical over 8 bases. The CDR3 spans 15 residues. The germline gives CDR1 SGDLS, CDR2 YYNGEE. V dropped 4 bases and J dropped 3; count of bases not matched to a gene: 6. The CDR3 sequence: CASSHGQGSNQPQHF. The DNA for the CDR3 is TGTGCCAGCAGCCATGGACAGGGTTCCAATCAGCCCCAGCATTTT.

The rearrangement joins TRBV2 to TRBJ2-2, with D perhaps matching TRBD1 (6 bases). CDR1 SNHLY and CDR2 FYNNEI come from the germline V gene. The CDR3 covers 19 residues. The V end lost 6 bases, the J end lost 0 bases, and 23 bases lay between the germline ends. The CDR3 here is CASRDSRVLLLTNTGELFF. The CDR3 DNA follows: TGTGCCAGCAGGGACAGTAGGGTACTTCTACTTACGAACACCGGGGAGCTGTTTTTT. Complete variable domain (other parts from reference TRBV2 and TRBJ2-2): EPEVTQTPSHQVTQMGQEVILRCVPISNHLYFYWYRQILGQKVEFLVSFYNNEISEKSEIFDDQFSVERPDGSNFTLKIRSTKLEDSAMYFCASRDSRVLLLTNTGELFFGEGSRLTVL.

This clone has only one observation. This chain uses TRBV11-3 with TRBJ2-2, with D perhaps TRBD2 (6 bases). Trimming pared 4 bases from V and 5 bases from J, leaving 11 bases between. Germline V gene sequence: CDR1 SGHNT, CDR2 YENEEA. The CDR3 loop spans 14 amino acids. In DNA, the CDR3 is TGTGCCAGCAGCTCCCGTGCGGGGACCGGGGAGCTGTTTTTT. Translating it yields CASSSRAGTGELFF.